This T cell receptor beta chain was captured by sequencing in a study of shared clonotypes between healthy human individuals. Study-level background: With ages of 18 to 49, the donors were a couple of women and three men. There were three CD4 naive, three CD4 memory, two CD8 naive and one CD8 memory plates per donor.

Naivety among CD8 cells was defined by CD45RO negativity and positive CCR7 selection, thereby excluding terminally differentiated effector memory CD45RA+ cells. Only in-frame clones appear in the TCRdb table, and some are missing; sequencing was by immunoSEQ multiplex PCR. The data contain hundreds of thousands of clones, roughly 96% of them seen just once; the ten biggest clones take up under 0.25%. Trimming cost V 10 bases and J 2 bases; bases outside gene matches: 4. There are 14 residues in the CDR3. Germline CDR1 reads WSHSY; CDR2 reads SAAADI. Study-wide findings and caveats: Naive subsets generally exceeded memory subsets in estimated richness. Owing to a small donor count, the genetic and exposure-history diversity represented was limited.

As concerns this clone: The antigen is unknown.

The J gene is TRBJ2-3, the V gene TRBV10-2, with 12 bases identical to TRBD2. The sequenced sample was naive CD8+ T cells sorted from blood. The sequence derives from a man aged 30 to 45 in good health. CDR3 protein: CATGLAGPTDTQYF. The CDR3 nucleotides read TGCGCCACCGGACTAGCGGGACCCACAGATACGCAGTATTTT.